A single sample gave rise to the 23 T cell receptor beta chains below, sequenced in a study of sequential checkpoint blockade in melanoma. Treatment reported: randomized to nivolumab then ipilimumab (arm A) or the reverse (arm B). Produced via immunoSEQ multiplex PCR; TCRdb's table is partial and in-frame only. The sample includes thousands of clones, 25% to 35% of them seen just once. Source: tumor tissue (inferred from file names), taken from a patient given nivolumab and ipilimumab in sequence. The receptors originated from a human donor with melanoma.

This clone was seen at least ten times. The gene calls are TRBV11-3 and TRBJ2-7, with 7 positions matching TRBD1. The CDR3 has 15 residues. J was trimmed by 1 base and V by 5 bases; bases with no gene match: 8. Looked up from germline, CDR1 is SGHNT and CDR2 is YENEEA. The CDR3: CASSPPGQSSYEQYF. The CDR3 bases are TGTGCCAGCAGCCCTCCGGGACAGAGTTCCTACGAGCAGTACTTC.

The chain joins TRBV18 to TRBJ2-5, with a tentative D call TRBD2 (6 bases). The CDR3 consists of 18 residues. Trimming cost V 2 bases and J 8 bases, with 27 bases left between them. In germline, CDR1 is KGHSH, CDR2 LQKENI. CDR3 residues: CASSPSAGVAGSAGTQYF. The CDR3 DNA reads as TGTGCCAGCTCACCATCCGCCGGGGTGGCGGGATCCGCGGGTACCCAGTACTTC.

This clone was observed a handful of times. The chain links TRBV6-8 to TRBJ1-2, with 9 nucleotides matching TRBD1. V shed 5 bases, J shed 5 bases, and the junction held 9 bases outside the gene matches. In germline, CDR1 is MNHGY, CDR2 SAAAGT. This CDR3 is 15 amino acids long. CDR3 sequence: CASSDWDREAYGYTF. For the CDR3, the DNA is TGTGCCAGCAGTGATTGGGACAGGGAAGCTTATGGCTACACCTTC.

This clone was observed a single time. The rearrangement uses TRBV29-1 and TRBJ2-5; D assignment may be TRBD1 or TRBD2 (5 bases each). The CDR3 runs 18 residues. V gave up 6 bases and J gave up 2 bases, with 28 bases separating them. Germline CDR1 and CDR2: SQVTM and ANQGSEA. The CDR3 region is CSVRSGSIRGETQETQYF. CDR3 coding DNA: TGCAGCGTCAGGTCAGGGTCCATTCGGGGCGAGACACAAGAGACCCAGTACTTC.

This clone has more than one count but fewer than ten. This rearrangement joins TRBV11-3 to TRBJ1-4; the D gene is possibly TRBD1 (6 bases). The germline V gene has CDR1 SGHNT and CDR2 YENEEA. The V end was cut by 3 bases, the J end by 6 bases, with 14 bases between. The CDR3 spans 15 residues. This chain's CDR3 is CASSFLDSRDEKLFF. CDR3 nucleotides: TGTGCCAGCAGCTTCCTGGACAGTCGGGATGAAAAACTGTTTTTT.

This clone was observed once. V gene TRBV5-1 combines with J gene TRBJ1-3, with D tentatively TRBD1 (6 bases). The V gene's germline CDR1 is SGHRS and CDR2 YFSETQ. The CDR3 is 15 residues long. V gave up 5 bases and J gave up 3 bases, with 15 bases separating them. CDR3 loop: CASSTQGINGNTIYF. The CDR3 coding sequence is TGCGCCAGCAGTACCCAGGGGATCAATGGAAACACCATATATTTT.

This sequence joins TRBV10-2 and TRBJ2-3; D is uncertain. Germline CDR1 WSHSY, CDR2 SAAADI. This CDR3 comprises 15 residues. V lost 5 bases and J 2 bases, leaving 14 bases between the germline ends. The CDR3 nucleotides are TGCGCCAGCAGTTTTTCAAGGAGTGTCACAGATACGCAGTATTTT. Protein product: CASSFSRSVTDTQYF.

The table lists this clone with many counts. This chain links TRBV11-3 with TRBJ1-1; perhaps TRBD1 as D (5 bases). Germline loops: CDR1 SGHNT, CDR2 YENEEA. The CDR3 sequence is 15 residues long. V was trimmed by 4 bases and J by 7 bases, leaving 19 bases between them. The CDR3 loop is CASSSDQGLVGEAFF. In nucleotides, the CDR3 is TGTGCCAGCAGCTCGGATCAGGGTCTAGTAGGTGAAGCTTTCTTT.

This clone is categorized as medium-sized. CDR3 nucleotides: TGTGCCAGCAGCTTACTCCCGGTGGGGGGAGTGAGGACTGAAGCTTTCTTT. This translates into CASSLLPVGGVRTEAFF. The rearrangement uses TRBV11-3 and TRBJ1-1, with D perhaps matching TRBD1 (5 bases). The CDR3 has 17 residues. Per the germline V gene, CDR1 is SGHNT and CDR2 is YENEEA. V lost 2 bases and J lost 5, with 21 bases in between. The whole variable domain, remainder taken from reference TRBV11-3 and TRBJ1-1, is EAGVVQSPRYKIIEKKQPVAFWCNPISGHNTLYWYLQNLGQGPELLIRYENEEAVDDSQLPKDRFSAERLKGVDSTLKIQPAELGDSAVYLCASSLLPVGGVRTEAFFGQGTRLTVV.

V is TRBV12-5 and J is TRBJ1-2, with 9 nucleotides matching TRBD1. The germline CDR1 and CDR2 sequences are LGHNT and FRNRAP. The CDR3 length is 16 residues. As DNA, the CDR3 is TGTGCCAGCACGAGGACAGGGGCAGGTATAAGCTATGGCTACACCTTC. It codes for CASTRTGAGISYGYTF.

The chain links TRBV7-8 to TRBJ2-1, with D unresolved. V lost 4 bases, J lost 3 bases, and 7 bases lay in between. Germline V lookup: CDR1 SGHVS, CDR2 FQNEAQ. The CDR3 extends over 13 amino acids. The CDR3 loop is CASSSRDYNEQFF. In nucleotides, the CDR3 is TGTGCCAGCAGCTCTAGAGACTACAATGAGCAGTTCTTC.

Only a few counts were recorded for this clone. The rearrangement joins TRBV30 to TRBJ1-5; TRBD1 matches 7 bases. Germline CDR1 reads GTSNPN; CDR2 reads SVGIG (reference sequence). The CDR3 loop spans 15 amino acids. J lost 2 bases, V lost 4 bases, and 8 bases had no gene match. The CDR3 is CAWKGSGQGNQPQHF. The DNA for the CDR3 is TGTGCCTGGAAGGGTTCCGGACAGGGCAATCAGCCCCAGCATTTT.

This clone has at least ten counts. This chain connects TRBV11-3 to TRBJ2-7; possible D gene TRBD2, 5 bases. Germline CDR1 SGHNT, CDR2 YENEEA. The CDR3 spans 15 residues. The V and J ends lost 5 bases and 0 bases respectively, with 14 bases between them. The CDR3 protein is CASSPPGISSYEQYF. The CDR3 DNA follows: TGTGCCAGCAGCCCACCCGGGATCAGCTCCTACGAGCAGTACTTC. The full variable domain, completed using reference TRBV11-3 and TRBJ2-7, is EAGVVQSPRYKIIEKKQPVAFWCNPISGHNTLYWYLQNLGQGPELLIRYENEEAVDDSQLPKDRFSAERLKGVDSTLKIQPAELGDSAVYLCASSPPGISSYEQYFGPGTRLTVT.

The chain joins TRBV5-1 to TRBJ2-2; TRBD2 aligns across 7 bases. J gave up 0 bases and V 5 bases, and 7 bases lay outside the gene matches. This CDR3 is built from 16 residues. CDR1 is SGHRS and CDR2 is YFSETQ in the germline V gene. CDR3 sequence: CASRYSSGANTGELFF. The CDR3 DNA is TGCGCCAGCAGATATTCTAGCGGAGCGAACACCGGGGAGCTGTTTTTT.

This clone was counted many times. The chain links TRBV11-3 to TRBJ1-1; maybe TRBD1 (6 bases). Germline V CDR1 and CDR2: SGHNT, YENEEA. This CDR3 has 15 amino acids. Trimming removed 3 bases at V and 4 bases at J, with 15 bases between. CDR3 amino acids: CASSLGGTKGTEAFF. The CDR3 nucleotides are TGTGCCAGCAGCTTGGGGGGGACAAAGGGCACTGAAGCTTTCTTT.

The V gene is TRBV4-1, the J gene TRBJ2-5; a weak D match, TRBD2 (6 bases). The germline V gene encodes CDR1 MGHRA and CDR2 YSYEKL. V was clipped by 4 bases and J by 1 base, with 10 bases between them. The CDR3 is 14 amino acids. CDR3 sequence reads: CASSLGGLQETQYF. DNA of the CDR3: TGCGCCAGCAGCCTCGGGGGACTCCAAGAGACCCAGTACTTC.

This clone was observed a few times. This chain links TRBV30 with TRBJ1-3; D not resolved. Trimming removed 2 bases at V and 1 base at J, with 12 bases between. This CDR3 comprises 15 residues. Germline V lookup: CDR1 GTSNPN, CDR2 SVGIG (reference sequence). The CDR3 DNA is TGTGCCTGGAGTCTCAGGCAGAGATCTGGAAACACCATATATTTT. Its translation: CAWSLRQRSGNTIYF.

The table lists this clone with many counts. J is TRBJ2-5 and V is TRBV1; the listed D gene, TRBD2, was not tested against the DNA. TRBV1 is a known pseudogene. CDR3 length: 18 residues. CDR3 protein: CASSQDRGLAGGMETQYF. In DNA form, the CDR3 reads TGCGCCAGCAGCCAAGATCGGGGACTAGCGGGGGGAATGGAGACCCAGTACTTC.

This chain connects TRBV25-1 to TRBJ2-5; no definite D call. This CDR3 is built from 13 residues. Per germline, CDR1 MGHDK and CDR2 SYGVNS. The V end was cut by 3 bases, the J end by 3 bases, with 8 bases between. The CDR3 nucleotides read TGTGCCAGCAGTGATTACCAGGAAGAGACCCAGTACTTC. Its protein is CASSDYQEETQYF.

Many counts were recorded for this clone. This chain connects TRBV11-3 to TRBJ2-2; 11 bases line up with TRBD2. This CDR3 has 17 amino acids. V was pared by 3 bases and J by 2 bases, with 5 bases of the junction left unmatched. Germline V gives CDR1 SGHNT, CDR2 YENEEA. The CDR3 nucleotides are TGTGCCAGCAGCTTGGGGGGACTAGCGGTTAACACCGGGGAGCTGTTTTTT. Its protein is CASSLGGLAVNTGELFF.

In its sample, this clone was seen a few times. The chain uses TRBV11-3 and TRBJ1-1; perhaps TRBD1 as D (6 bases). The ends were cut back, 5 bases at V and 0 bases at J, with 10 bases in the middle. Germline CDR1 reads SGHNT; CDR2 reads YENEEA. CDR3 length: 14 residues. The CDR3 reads CASSPGTMNTEAFF. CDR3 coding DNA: TGTGCCAGCAGCCCCGGGACAATGAACACTGAAGCTTTCTTT. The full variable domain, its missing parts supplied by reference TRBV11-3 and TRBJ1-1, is EAGVVQSPRYKIIEKKQPVAFWCNPISGHNTLYWYLQNLGQGPELLIRYENEEAVDDSQLPKDRFSAERLKGVDSTLKIQPAELGDSAVYLCASSPGTMNTEAFFGQGTRLTVV.

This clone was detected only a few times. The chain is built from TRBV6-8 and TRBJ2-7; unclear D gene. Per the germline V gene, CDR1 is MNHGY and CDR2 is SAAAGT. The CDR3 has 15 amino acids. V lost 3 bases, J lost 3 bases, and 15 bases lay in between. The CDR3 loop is CASSYSPDRIYEQYF. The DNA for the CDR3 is TGTGCCAGCAGTTATAGCCCGGACCGCATCTACGAGCAGTACTTC.

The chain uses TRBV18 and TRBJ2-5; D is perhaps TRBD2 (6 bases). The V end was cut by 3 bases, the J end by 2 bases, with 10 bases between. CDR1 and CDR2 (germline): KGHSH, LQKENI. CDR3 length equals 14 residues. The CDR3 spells CASSPNRGQETQYF. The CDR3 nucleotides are TGTGCCAGCTCACCGAATCGGGGGCAAGAGACCCAGTACTTC.